This entry features one T cell receptor beta chain sequence. Antigen specificity is unknown. Amplification used 60 Vbeta primers and 13 Jbeta primers. Some clones are missing from TCRdb's copy, which holds only in-frame ones; the method was immunoSEQ multiplex PCR. This sample lists tens of thousands of clones; its ten largest clones have approximately 6.8%. The data originate from a study of cytomegalovirus exposure and HLA in healthy donors. General study results and limits: High sensitivity and specificity were reportedly achieved when the classifier diagnosed cytomegalovirus status.

The CDR3 has 16 residues. Germline lookup yields CDR1 MGHRA and CDR2 YSYEKL. V gave up 2 bases and J gave up 2 bases, with 16 bases separating them. The chain links TRBV4-1 to TRBJ2-7, with D possibly matching TRBD2 (6 bases). Sample: PBMCs. The receptor comes from a woman aged 40 to 55 in good health and CMV-seronegative. The chain's CDR3 is CASSQSLGLGTYEQYF. DNA for the CDR3: TGCGCCAGCAGCCAATCTCTGGGACTTGGGACCTACGAGCAGTACTTC.